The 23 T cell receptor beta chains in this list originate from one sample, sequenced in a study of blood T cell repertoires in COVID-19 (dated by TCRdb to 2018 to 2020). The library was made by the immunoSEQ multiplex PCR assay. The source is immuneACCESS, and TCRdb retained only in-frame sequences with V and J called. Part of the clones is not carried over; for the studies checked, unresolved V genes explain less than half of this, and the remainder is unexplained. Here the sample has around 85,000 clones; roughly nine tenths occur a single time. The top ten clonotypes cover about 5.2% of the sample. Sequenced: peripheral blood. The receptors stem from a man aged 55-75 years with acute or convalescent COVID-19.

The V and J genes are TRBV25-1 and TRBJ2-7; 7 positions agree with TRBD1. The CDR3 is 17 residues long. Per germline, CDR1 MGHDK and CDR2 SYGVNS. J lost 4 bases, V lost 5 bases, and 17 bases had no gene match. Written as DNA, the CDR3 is TGTGCCAGCAGTCACTCCCCTGACAGGGAAAGGGATTACGAGCAGTACTTC. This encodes CASSHSPDRERDYEQYF.

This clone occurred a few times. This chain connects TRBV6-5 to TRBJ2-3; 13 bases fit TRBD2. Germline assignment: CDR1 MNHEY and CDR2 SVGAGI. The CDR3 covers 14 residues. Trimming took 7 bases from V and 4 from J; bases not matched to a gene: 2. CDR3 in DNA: TGTGCCAGCACCGGACTAGCGGGGGCAGATACGCAGTATTTT. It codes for CASTGLAGADTQYF.

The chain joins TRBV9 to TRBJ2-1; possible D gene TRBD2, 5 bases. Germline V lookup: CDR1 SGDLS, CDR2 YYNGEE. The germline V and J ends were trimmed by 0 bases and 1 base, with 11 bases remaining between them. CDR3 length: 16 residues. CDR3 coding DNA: TGTGCCAGCAGCGTAGACCCTAGCTGGTCCTACAATGAGCAGTTCTTC. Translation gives CASSVDPSWSYNEQFF.

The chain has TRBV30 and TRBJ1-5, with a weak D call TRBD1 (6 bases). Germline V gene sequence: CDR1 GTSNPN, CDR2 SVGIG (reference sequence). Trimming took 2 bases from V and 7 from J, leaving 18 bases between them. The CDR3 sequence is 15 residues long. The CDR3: CAWSPTGNGPQPQHF. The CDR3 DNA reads TGTGCCTGGAGTCCGACAGGTAATGGGCCGCAGCCCCAGCATTTT.

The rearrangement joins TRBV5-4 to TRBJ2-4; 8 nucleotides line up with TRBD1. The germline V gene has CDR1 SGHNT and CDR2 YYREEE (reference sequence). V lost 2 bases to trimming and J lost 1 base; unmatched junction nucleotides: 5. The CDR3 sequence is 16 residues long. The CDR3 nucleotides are TGTGCCAGCAGCTTCGGGACAGGTGGGGCCAAAAACATTCAGTACTTC. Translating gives CASSFGTGGAKNIQYF.

The CDR3 loop reads CASSLVGTGTTEAFF. Written as DNA, the CDR3 is TGTGCCAGCAGCTTAGTTGGTACAGGGACCACTGAAGCTTTCTTT. The chain uses TRBV7-9 and TRBJ1-1; D is perhaps TRBD1 (6 bases). This CDR3 is built from 15 residues. Germline CDR1 SEHNR, CDR2 FQNEAQ (reference sequence). Trimming removed 1 base from V and 4 bases from J, with 13 bases in between.

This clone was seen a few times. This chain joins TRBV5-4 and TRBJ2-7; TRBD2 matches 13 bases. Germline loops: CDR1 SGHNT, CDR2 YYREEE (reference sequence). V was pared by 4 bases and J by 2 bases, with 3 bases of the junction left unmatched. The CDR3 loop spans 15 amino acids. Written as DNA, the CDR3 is TGTGCCAGCAGCACGGGACTAGCGGGGACCTACGAGCAGTACTTC. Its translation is CASSTGLAGTYEQYF. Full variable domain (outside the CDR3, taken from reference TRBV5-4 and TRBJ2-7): ETGVTQSPTHLIKTRGQQVTLRCSSQSGHNTVSWYQQALGQGPQFIFQYYREEENGRGNFPPRFSGLQFPNYSSELNVNALELDDSALYLCASSTGLAGTYEQYFGPGTRLTVT.

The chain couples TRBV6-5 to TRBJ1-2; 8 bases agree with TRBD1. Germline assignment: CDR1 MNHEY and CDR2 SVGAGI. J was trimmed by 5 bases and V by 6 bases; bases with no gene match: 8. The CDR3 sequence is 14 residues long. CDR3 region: CASRVGTGWYGYTF. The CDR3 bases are TGTGCCAGCAGGGTTGGGACAGGATGGTATGGCTACACCTTC.

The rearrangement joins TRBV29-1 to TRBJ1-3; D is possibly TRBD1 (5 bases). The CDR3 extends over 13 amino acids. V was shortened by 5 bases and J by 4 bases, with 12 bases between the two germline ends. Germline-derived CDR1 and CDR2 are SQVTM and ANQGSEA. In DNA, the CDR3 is TGCAGCGTTAACACAGGCACAGGAAACACCATATATTTT. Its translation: CSVNTGTGNTIYF.

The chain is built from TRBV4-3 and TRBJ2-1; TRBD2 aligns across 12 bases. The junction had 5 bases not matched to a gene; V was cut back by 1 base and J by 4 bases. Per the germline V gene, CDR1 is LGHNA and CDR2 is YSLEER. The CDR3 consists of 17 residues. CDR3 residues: CASSQGRTSGEYNEQFF. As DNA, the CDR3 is TGCGCCAGCAGCCAAGGTCGGACTAGCGGGGAATACAATGAGCAGTTCTTC.

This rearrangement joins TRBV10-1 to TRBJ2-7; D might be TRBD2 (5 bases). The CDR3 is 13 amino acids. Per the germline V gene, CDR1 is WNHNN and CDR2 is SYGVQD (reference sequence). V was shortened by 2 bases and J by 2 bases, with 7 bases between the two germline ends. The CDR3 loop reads CASSEPGAYEQYF. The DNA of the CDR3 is TGCGCCAGCAGTGAGCCCGGGGCCTACGAGCAGTACTTC.

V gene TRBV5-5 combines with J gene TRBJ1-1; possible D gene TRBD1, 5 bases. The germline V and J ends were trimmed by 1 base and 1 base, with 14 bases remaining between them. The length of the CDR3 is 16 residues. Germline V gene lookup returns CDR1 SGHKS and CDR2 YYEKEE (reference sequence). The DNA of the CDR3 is TGTGCCAGCAGCTTGAAACCCTTACAGGCGAACACTGAAGCTTTCTTT. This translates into CASSLKPLQANTEAFF.

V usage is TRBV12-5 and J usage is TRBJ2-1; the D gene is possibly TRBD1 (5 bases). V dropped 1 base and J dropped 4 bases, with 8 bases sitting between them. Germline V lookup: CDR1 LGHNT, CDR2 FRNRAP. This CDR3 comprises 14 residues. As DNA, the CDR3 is TGTGCTAGTGGTTTGGCAGGGTTGTACAATGAGCAGTTCTTC. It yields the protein CASGLAGLYNEQFF.

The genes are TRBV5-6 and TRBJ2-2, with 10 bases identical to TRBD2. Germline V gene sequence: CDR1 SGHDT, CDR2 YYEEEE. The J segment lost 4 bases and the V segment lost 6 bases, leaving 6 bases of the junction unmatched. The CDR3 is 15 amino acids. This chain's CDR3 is CASISSGGPTGELFF. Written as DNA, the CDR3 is TGTGCCAGCATCTCTAGCGGGGGTCCCACCGGGGAGCTGTTTTTT. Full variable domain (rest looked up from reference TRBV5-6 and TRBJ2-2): DAGVTQSPTHLIKTRGQQVTLRCSPKSGHDTVSWYQQALGQGPQFIFQYYEEEERQRGNFPDRFSGHQFPNYSSELNVNALLLGDSALYLCASISSGGPTGELFFGEGSRLTVL.

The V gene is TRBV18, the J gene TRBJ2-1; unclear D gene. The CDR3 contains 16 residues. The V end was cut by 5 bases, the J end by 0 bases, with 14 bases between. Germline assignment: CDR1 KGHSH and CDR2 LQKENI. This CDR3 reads CASSSTPPSSYNEQFF. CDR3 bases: TGTGCCAGCTCATCCACCCCCCCTAGCTCCTACAATGAGCAGTTCTTC. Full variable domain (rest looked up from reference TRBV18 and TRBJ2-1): NAGVMQNPRHLVRRRGQEARLRCSPMKGHSHVYWYRQLPEEGLKFMVYLQKENIIDESGMPKERFSAEFPKEGPSILRIQQVVRGDSAAYFCASSSTPPSSYNEQFFGPGTRLTVL.

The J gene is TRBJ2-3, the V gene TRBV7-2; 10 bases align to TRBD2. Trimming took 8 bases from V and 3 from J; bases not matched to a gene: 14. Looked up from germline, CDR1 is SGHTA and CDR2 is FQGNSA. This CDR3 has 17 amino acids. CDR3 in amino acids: CASRGSGGIRITDTQYF. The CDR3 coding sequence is TGTGCCAGCCGGGGTAGCGGGGGGATCCGGATAACAGATACGCAGTATTTT.

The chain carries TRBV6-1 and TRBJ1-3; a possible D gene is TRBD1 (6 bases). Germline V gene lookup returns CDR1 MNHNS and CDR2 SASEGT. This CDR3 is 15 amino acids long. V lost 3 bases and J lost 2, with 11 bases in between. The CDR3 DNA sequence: TGTGCCAGCAGTGACAGGGGAGTAGCTGGAAACACCATATATTTT. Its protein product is CASSDRGVAGNTIYF.

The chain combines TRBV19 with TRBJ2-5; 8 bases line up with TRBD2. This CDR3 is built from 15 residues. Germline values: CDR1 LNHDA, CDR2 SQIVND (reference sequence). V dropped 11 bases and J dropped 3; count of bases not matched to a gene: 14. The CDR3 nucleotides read TGTGCCTCCAGTAGAGTAGCGGGGTCAAAAGAGACCCAGTACTTC. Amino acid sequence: CASSRVAGSKETQYF.

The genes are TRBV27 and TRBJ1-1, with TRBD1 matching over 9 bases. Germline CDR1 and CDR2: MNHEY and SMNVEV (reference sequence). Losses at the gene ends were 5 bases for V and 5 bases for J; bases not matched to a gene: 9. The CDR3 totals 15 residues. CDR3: CASSLMGQGKTEAFF. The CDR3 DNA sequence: TGTGCCAGCAGTCTCATGGGACAGGGAAAAACTGAAGCTTTCTTT.

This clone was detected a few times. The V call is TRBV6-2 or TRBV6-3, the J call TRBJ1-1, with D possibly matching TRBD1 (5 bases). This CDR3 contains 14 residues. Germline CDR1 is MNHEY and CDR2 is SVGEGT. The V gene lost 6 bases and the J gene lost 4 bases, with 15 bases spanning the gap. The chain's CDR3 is CASSERGSSTEAFF. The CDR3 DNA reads TGTGCCAGCAGCGAAAGGGGTTCCAGCACTGAAGCTTTCTTT.

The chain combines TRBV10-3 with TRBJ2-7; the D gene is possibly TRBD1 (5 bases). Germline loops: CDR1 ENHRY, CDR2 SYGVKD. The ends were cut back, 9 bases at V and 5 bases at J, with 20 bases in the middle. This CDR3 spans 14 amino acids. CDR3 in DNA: TGTGCCATTGCCCCTCCCACAGGTAGCCACGAGCAGTACTTC. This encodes CAIAPPTGSHEQYF.

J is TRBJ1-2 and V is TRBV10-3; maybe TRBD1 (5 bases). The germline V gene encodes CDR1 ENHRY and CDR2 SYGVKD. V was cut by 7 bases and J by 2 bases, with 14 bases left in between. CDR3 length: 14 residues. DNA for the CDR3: TGTGCCATCACTTGGGGCGCGGGAAACTATGGCTACACCTTC. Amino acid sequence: CAITWGAGNYGYTF.

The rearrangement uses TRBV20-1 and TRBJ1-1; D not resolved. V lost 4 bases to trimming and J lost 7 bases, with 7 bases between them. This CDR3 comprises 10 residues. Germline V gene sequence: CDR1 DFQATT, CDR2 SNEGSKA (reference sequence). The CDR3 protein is CSANRGEAFF. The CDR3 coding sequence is TGCAGTGCTAACCGGGGTGAAGCTTTCTTT.